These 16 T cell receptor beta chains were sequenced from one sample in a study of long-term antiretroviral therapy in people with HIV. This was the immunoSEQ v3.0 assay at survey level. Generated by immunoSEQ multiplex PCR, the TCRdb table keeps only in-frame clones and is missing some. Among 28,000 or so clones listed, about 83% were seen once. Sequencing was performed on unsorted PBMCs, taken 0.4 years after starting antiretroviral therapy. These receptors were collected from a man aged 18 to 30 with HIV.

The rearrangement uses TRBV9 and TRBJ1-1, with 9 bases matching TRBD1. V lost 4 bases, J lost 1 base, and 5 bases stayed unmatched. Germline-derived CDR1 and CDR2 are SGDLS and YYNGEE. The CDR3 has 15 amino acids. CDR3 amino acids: CASSLRTGENTEAFF. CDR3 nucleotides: TGTGCCAGCAGCCTTCGGACAGGGGAGAACACTGAAGCTTTCTTT. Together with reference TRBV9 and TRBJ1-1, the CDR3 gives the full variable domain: DSGVTQTPKHLITATGQRVTLRCSPRSGDLSVYWYQQSLDQGLQFLIQYYNGEERAKGNILERFSAQQFPDLHSELNLSSLELGDSALYFCASSLRTGENTEAFFGQGTRLTVV.

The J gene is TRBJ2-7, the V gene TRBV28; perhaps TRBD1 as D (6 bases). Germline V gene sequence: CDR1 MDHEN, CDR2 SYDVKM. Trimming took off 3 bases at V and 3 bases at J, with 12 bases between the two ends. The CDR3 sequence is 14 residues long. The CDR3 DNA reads TGTGCCAGCAGTTTCCCAGGGGATATCTACGAGCAGTACTTC. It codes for CASSFPGDIYEQYF.

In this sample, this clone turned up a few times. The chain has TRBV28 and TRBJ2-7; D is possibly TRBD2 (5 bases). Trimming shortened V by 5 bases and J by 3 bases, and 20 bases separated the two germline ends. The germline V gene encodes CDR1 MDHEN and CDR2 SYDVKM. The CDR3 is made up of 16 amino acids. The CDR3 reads CASSPTGVGSLYEQYF. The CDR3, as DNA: TGTGCCAGCAGTCCCACCGGGGTAGGGTCCCTCTACGAGCAGTACTTC.

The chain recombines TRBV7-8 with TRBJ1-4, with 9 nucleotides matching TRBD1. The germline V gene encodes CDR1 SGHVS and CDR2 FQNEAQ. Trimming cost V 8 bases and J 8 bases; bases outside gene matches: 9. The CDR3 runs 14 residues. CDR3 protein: CASGTGGVREKLFF. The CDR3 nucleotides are TGTGCCAGCGGTACAGGGGGCGTCAGGGAAAAACTGTTTTTT.

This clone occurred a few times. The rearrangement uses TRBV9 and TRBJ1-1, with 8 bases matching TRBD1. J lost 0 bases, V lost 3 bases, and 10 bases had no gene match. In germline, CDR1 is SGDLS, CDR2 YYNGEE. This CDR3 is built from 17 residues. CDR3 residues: CASSAAPGQGLNTEAFF. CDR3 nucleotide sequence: TGTGCCAGCAGCGCGGCCCCAGGACAGGGTCTGAACACTGAAGCTTTCTTT. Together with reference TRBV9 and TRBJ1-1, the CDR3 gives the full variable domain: DSGVTQTPKHLITATGQRVTLRCSPRSGDLSVYWYQQSLDQGLQFLIQYYNGEERAKGNILERFSAQQFPDLHSELNLSSLELGDSALYFCASSAAPGQGLNTEAFFGQGTRLTVV.

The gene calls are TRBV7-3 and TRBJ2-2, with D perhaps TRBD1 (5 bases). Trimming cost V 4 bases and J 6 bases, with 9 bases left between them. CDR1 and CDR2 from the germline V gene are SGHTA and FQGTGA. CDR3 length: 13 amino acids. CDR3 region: CASSSTGSGELFF. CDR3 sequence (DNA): TGTGCCAGCAGCTCTACAGGCTCCGGGGAGCTGTTTTTT.

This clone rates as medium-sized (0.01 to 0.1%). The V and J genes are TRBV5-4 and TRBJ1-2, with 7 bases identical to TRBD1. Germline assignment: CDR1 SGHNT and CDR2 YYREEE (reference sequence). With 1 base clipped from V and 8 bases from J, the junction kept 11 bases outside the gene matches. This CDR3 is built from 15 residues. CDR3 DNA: TGTGCCAGCAGCTTGAGACAGGGTTACCCTGGGGGCTACACCTTC. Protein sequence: CASSLRQGYPGGYTF.

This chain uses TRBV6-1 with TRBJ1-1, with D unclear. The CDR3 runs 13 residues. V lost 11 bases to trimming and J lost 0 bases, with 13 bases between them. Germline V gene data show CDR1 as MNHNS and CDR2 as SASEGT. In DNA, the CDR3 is TGTGCCGGGGAGGGAGGTTTGAACACTGAAGCTTTCTTT. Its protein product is CAGEGGLNTEAFF.

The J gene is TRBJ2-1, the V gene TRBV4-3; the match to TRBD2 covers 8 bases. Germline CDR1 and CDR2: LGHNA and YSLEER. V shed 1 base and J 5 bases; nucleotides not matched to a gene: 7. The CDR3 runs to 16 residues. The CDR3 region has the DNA TGCGCCAGCAGCCAAGTCGCTAGCGGGCGGGACAATGAGCAGTTCTTC. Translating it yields CASSQVASGRDNEQFF.

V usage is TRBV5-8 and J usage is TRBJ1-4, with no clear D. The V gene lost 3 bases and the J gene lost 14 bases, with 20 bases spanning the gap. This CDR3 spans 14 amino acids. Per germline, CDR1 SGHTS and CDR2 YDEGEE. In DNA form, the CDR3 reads TGTGCCAGCAGCTGGACCCCGGAAACGAAAGTGCTGTTTTTT. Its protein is CASSWTPETKVLFF.

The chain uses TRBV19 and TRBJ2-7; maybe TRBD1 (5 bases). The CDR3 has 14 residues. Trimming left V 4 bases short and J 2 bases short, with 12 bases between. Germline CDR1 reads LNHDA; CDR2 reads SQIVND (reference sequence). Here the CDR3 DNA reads TGTGCCAGTAGTACCGACAGCATTGCCTACGAGCAGTACTTC. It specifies CASSTDSIAYEQYF.

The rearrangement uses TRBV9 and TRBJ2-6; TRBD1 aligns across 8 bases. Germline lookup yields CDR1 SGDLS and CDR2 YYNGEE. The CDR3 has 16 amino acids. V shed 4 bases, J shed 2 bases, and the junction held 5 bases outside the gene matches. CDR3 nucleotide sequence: TGTGCCAGCAGCCCGGCAGGGGGCGCTGGGGCCAACGTCCTGACTTTC. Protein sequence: CASSPAGGAGANVLTF.

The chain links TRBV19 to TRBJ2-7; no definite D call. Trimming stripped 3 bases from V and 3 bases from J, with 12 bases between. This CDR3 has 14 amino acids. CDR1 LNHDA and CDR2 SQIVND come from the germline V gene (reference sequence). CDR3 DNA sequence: TGTGCCAGTAGTATGGGGTACCGCCACTACGAGCAGTACTTC. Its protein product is CASSMGYRHYEQYF.

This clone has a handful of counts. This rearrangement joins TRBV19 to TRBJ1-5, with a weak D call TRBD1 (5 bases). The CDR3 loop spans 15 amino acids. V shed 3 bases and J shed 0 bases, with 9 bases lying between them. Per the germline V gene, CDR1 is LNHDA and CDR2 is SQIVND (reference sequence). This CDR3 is CASSMYRFSNQPQHF. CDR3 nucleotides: TGTGCCAGTAGTATGTACAGGTTTAGCAATCAGCCCCAGCATTTT.

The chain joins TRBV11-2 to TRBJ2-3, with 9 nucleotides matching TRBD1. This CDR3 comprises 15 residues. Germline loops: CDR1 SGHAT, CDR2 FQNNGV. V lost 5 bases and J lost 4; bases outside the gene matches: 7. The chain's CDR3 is CASSHRDRESDTQYF. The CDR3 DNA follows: TGTGCCAGCAGCCACCGGGACAGGGAATCAGATACGCAGTATTTT. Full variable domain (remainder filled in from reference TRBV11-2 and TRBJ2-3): EAGVAQSPRYKIIEKRQSVAFWCNPISGHATLYWYQQILGQGPKLLIQFQNNGVVDDSQLPKDRFSAERLKGVDSTLKIQPAKLEDSAVYLCASSHRDRESDTQYFGPGTRLTVL.

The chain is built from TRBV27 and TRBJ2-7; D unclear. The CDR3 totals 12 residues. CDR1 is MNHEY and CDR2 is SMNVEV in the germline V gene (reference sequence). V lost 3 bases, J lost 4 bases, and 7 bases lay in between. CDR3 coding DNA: TGTGCCAGCAGTTTCTCTCCGTACGAGCAGTACTTC. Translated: CASSFSPYEQYF.